One and the same sample provided the 19 T cell receptor beta chains below, sequenced in a study of cytomegalovirus exposure and HLA in healthy donors. Both 60 Vbeta primers and 13 Jbeta primers went into the PCR. Sequenced by immunoSEQ multiplex PCR; TCRdb stores in-frame clones only, minus some. The data contain approximately 200,000 clones, roughly 83% of them singletons. Input material: PBMCs. These receptors all stem from a girl aged 10-17 years in good health and CMV-seronegative.

This chain connects TRBV30 to TRBJ1-2; D not certain. The CDR3 contains 13 residues. V dropped 0 bases and J dropped 7 bases, with 12 bases sitting between them. Germline V lookup: CDR1 GTSNPN, CDR2 SVGIG (reference sequence). The CDR3 here is CAWSVRATSGYTF. Written as DNA, the CDR3 is TGTGCCTGGAGTGTACGGGCCACTAGTGGCTACACCTTC.

Only a few counts were recorded for this clone. The chain couples TRBV6-6 to TRBJ2-2, with TRBD1 matching over 9 bases. V shed 4 bases and J 5 bases; nucleotides not matched to a gene: 2. The CDR3 is 14 amino acids. Germline V gene lookup returns CDR1 MNHNY and CDR2 SVGAGI (reference sequence). CDR3 sequence (DNA): TGTGCCAGCAGTTCCGGACAGGGGACCGGGGAGCTGTTTTTT. Encoded protein: CASSSGQGTGELFF.

As regards this clone: A junction boundary mismatches the germline segment, possibly from a read error. The V and J genes are TRBV7-9 and TRBJ2-7, with 12 bases aligning to TRBD2. Germline assignment: CDR1 SEHNR and CDR2 FQNEAQ (reference sequence). The CDR3 is 14 residues long. The CDR3 DNA reads TGTTCCAGCAGCTTTGGACTAGCGGGGAGAGGGCAGTACTTC. Residues: CSSSFGLAGRGQYF. The full variable domain, in which reference TRBV7-9 and TRBJ2-7 provide the parts outside the CDR3, is DTGVSQNPRHKITKRGQNVTFRCDPISEHNRLYWYRQTLGQGPEFLTYFQNEAQLEKSRLLSDRFSAERPKGSFSTLEIQRTEQGDSAMYLCSSSFGLAGRGQYFGPGTRLTVT.

This clone was seen more than once but under ten times. The genes are TRBV28 and TRBJ1-2; maybe TRBD1 (6 bases). Germline CDR1 reads MDHEN; CDR2 reads SYDVKM. This CDR3 is built from 14 residues. V was clipped by 2 bases and J by 6 bases, with 13 bases between them. CDR3 region: CASSLVVRGHGYTF. DNA of the CDR3: TGTGCCAGCAGTTTAGTGGTCAGGGGACATGGCTACACCTTC.

The CDR3 loop is CASSLGGQGYEQYF. DNA of the CDR3: TGTGCCAGCAGCTTAGGGGGACAGGGATACGAGCAGTACTTC. This chain links TRBV7-2 with TRBJ2-5, with 9 bases aligning to TRBD1. The DNA end is a closer match to TRBJ2-7, so the J assignment may be wrong. Germline V gene sequence: CDR1 SGHTA, CDR2 FQGNSA. The CDR3 spans 14 residues.

The rearrangement uses TRBV27 and TRBJ1-1; D is undetermined. Trimming removed 3 bases from V and 1 base from J, with 6 bases in between. The CDR3 loop spans 13 amino acids. The germline V gene encodes CDR1 MNHEY and CDR2 SMNVEV (reference sequence). This CDR3 reads CASSFYTNTEAFF. Written as DNA, the CDR3 is TGTGCCAGCAGTTTTTACACGAACACTGAAGCTTTCTTT.

The gene calls are TRBV7-8 and TRBJ1-6, with TRBD1 matching 7 bases. The trim removed 1 base at V and 10 bases at J, leaving 4 bases unmatched. CDR1 is SGHVS and CDR2 is FQNEAQ in the germline V gene. CDR3 length: 14 amino acids. In nucleotides, the CDR3 is TGTGCCAGCAGCTTAGAAACAGGGGACTCACCCCTCCACTTT. Translation gives CASSLETGDSPLHF.

The chain combines TRBV4-1 with TRBJ2-5; TRBD1 aligns across 7 bases. Germline V gene lookup returns CDR1 MGHRA and CDR2 YSYEKL. J lost 11 bases, V lost 3 bases, and 9 bases had no gene match. This CDR3 spans 13 amino acids. The CDR3 coding sequence is TGCGCCAGCAGCCACCACGGGACAGATGAGCAGTACTTC. Translating it yields CASSHHGTDEQYF.

V is TRBV5-1 and J is TRBJ1-3, with D perhaps TRBD1 (6 bases). Germline V gene sequence: CDR1 SGHRS, CDR2 YFSETQ. V was cut by 4 bases and J by 2 bases, with 13 bases left in between. The CDR3 runs to 15 residues. Here the CDR3 reads CASSRTADPGNTIYF. Written as DNA, the CDR3 is TGCGCCAGCAGCCGGACAGCTGATCCTGGAAACACCATATATTTT.

V usage is TRBV18 and J usage is TRBJ1-1; no clear D. The CDR3 length is 15 residues. CDR1 and CDR2 (germline): KGHSH, LQKENI. Trimming removed 1 base at V and 6 bases at J, with 15 bases between. CDR3 sequence: CASSPQGAVFSEAFF. The CDR3 bases are TGTGCCAGCTCACCACAGGGAGCCGTGTTCTCTGAAGCTTTCTTT. The complete variable domain, with remaining parts taken from reference TRBV18 and TRBJ1-1, reads NAGVMQNPRHLVRRRGQEARLRCSPMKGHSHVYWYRQLPEEGLKFMVYLQKENIIDESGMPKERFSAEFPKEGPSILRIQQVVRGDSAAYFCASSPQGAVFSEAFFGQGTRLTVV.

Only a few counts were recorded for this clone. The V gene is TRBV15, the J gene TRBJ1-5, with 9 nucleotides matching TRBD1. The germline gives CDR1 LNHNV, CDR2 YYDKDF (reference sequence). With 3 bases clipped from V and 7 bases from J, the junction kept 10 bases outside the gene matches. The CDR3 loop spans 16 amino acids. The CDR3 spells CATSSYRGLIFQPQHF. CDR3 nucleotides: TGTGCCACCAGCAGCTACAGGGGGCTAATCTTCCAGCCCCAGCATTTT.

Only a few counts were recorded for this clone. The chain couples TRBV6-5 to TRBJ1-5; a possible D gene is TRBD1 (5 bases). The CDR3 has 14 residues. V was shortened by 6 bases and J by 5 bases, with 14 bases between the two germline ends. Germline CDR1 is MNHEY and CDR2 is SVGAGI. CDR3 nucleotides: TGTGCCAGCAGGGCGGGACCGGGGGATCAGCCCCAGCATTTT. Amino acid sequence: CASRAGPGDQPQHF.

There are a few counts of this clone. Written as DNA, the CDR3 is TGTGCCAGCAGCCCCGCCAGCGGGAGAACAGATACGCAGTATTTT. Its translation is CASSPASGRTDTQYF. V is TRBV6-5 and J is TRBJ2-3; TRBD2 agrees at 8 bases. This CDR3 region has 15 residues. J lost 3 bases, V lost 6 bases, and 8 bases had no gene match. Germline CDR1 MNHEY, CDR2 SVGAGI.

The V gene is TRBV9, the J gene TRBJ1-2; D is possibly TRBD1 (5 bases). CDR3 length: 15 residues. V shed 0 bases and J shed 7 bases, with 16 bases lying between them. Per the germline V gene, CDR1 is SGDLS and CDR2 is YYNGEE. The CDR3 reads CASSVATARDGGYTF. The DNA for the CDR3 is TGTGCCAGCAGCGTAGCTACCGCCAGGGATGGTGGCTACACCTTC.

V is TRBV6-5 and J is TRBJ1-5; tentatively, D is TRBD1 (5 bases). Trimming removed 8 bases from V and 9 bases from J, with 20 bases in between. The germline V gene encodes CDR1 MNHEY and CDR2 SVGAGI. The CDR3 spans 14 residues. The CDR3 spells CASGGTDVLGPQHF. CDR3 bases: TGTGCCAGCGGAGGGACGGACGTTCTGGGGCCCCAGCATTTT.

CDR3 sequence reads: CASSFGQVEAFF. In nucleotides, the CDR3 is TGTGCCAGCAGCTTCGGACAGGTGGAAGCTTTCTTT. This chain links TRBV7-9 with TRBJ1-1; 7 nucleotides line up with TRBD1. The CDR3 length is 12 residues. CDR1 is SEHNR and CDR2 is FQNEAQ in the germline V gene (reference sequence). The V and J ends lost 3 bases and 8 bases, in that order; junction bases with no gene match: 3.

The rearrangement joins TRBV6-5 to TRBJ1-3; 9 bases are a match to TRBD1. Germline V gives CDR1 MNHEY, CDR2 SVGAGI. V dropped 6 bases and J dropped 3; count of bases not matched to a gene: 3. The CDR3 covers 14 residues. The chain's CDR3 is CASSGQGYGNTIYF. In nucleotides, the CDR3 is TGTGCCAGCAGCGGACAGGGGTATGGAAACACCATATATTTT.

In regard to this clone: This sample includes further DNA sequences coding for the same CDR3. This chain uses TRBV7-3 with TRBJ2-3; maybe TRBD1 (6 bases). The germline V and J ends were trimmed by 2 bases and 10 bases, with 22 bases remaining between them. This CDR3 comprises 16 residues. Germline CDR1 is SGHTA and CDR2 is FQGTGA. CDR3: CASSLVRGSPATPQYF. The CDR3 nucleotides are TGTGCCAGCAGCTTAGTAAGGGGGTCCCCGGCAACTCCGCAGTATTTT.

This clone showed up just once. The gene calls are TRBV28 and TRBJ2-3; the match to TRBD1 covers 7 bases. Germline V gene sequence: CDR1 MDHEN, CDR2 SYDVKM. The CDR3 runs to 18 residues. After removal of 1 base from V and 0 bases from J, the junction contained 10 bases not matched to a gene. The CDR3 region is CASSLFLGTVASTDTQYF. CDR3 nucleotides: TGTGCCAGCAGTTTATTTCTTGGGACAGTTGCTAGCACAGATACGCAGTATTTT.